Listed below are T cell receptor beta chains from one sample, sequenced in a study of PD-1 blockade in classical Hodgkin lymphoma. Method: immunoSEQ multiplex PCR; TCRdb's copy keeps in-frame clones and lacks some. The table records approximately 12,000 clones, 80% of them present only once. Sequenced material: peripheral blood mononuclear cells (PBMCs), taken at baseline. These receptors originate from a human donor with classical Hodgkin lymphoma. Both conserved end residues are part of each CDR3. The D gene is left open where the match is weak. Size is omitted from some rows. Given values are once, few, many or a class for expanded clones.

V	J	D	size	DNA	CDR3
TRBV18	TRBJ1-3	TRBD1	.	TGTGCCAGCTCACCAGGACAGGGGAGGGCCTCTGGAAACACCATATATTTT	CASSPGQGRASGNTIYF
TRBV18	TRBJ1-1	TRBD1	.	TGTGCCAGCTCAAGAGGACAGGGGTGGGACACTGAAGCTTTCTTT	CASSRGQGWDTEAFF
TRBV28	TRBJ2-7	.	.	TGTGCCAGCAGTTTGGGGCAGGGGTACGAGCAGTACTTC	CASSLGQGYEQYF
TRBV7-6	TRBJ1-6	TRBD1	few	TGTGCCAGCAGCCGACAAACAGGGGGGCTTCCGAATTCACCCCTCCACTTT	CASSRQTGGLPNSPLHF
TRBV28	TRBJ1-1	.	few	TGTGCCAGCAGTTTTTTTGGCACTGAAGCTTTCTTT	CASSFFGTEAFF
TRBV11-2	TRBJ2-3	.	.	TGTGCCAGCAGCTTTGGGCAAGGCCCTAGCACAGATACGCAGTATTTT	CASSFGQGPSTDTQYF
TRBV6-1	TRBJ2-7	.	.	TGTGCCAGCAGTGAAGCGTGGGAGCAGTACTTC	CASSEAWEQYF
TRBV7-9	TRBJ2-1	TRBD2	few	TGTGCCAGCTGGAGGGGGGCGGGGGGCCTCTCCTACAATGAGCAGTTCTTC	CASWRGAGGLSYNEQFF
TRBV11-3	TRBJ2-2	TRBD1	.	TGTGCCAGCAGCACGACAGGGGGCAGCACCGGGGAGCTGTTTTTT	CASSTTGGSTGELFF
TRBV5-1	TRBJ2-7	.	.	TGCGCCAGCAGCCTTAGCCTCAGCTCCTACGAGCAGTACTTC	CASSLSLSSYEQYF
TRBV5-6	TRBJ1-2	.	.	TGTGCCAGCAGCTTGGGCAGGACTAGGGGCTACACCTTC	CASSLGRTRGYTF
TRBV6-5	TRBJ2-5	TRBD2	.	TGTGCCAGCAGTTCCCAATCGTTAGCGGGGGGGCGGACCCAGTACTTC	CASSSQSLAGGRTQYF
TRBV2	TRBJ1-2	.	few	TGTGCCAGCAGCCTACAGGGATGGATGGGTTACACCTTC	CASSLQGWMGYTF
TRBV5-6	TRBJ2-1	.	.	TGTGCCAGCAGCTTGGCCGGCAGGGAGGCCTACAATGAGCAGTTCTTC	CASSLAGREAYNEQFF
TRBV6-1	TRBJ1-4	.	.	TGTGCCAGCAGTATAACATTCGGACAGTCGGGGTTTTTT	CASSITFGQSGFF
TRBV19	TRBJ1-5	TRBD1	few	TGTGCCAGTAGTCGACAGGGACATCAGCCCCAGCATTTT	CASSRQGHQPQHF
TRBV7-2	TRBJ1-3	TRBD1	.	TGTGCCAGCAGCTTCTCCGGGACAGCAAGCTCTGGAAACACCATATATTTT	CASSFSGTASSGNTIYF
TRBV18	TRBJ1-6	.	.	TGTGCCAGCTCACCATTGCAGAATAGAGGGGGGGGTTCACCCCTCCACTTT	CASSPLQNRGGGSPLHF
TRBV9	TRBJ2-5	.	.	TGTGCCAGCAGCGTAGGAGTGGTAGGTGGGGAGACCCAGTACTTC	CASSVGVVGGETQYF
TRBV19	TRBJ2-3	.	.	TGTGCCAGTAGTCGGGGGGCCGGTACAGATACGCAGTATTTT	CASSRGAGTDTQYF
TRBV5-1	TRBJ1-1	TRBD1	.	TGCGCCAGCTCTATTACAGGGGCCACTGAAGCTTTCTTT	CASSITGATEAFF
TRBV6-5	TRBJ2-1	.	.	TGTGCCAGCAGCCCCGTGGCAGGGTCGAACAATGAGCAGTTCTTC	CASSPVAGSNNEQFF
TRBV4-1	TRBJ2-4	.	.	TGCGCCAGCAGCCAAGAATCCCCGACTGCCCTAGCCAAAAACATTCAGTACTTC	CASSQESPTALAKNIQYF
TRBV6-5	TRBJ1-6	TRBD1	.	TGTGCCAGCAGCCCCGTAGGGACAGTTAATTCACCCCTCCACTTT	CASSPVGTVNSPLHF
TRBV18	TRBJ1-2	.	.	TGTGCCAGCTCACCTGTATCCCCGCCATCGTATGGCTACACCTTC	CASSPVSPPSYGYTF
TRBV6-5	TRBJ2-7	.	.	TGTGCCAGCAGCTATTACTCGACTGGCTCCTACGAGCAGTACTTC	CASSYYSTGSYEQYF
TRBV5-1	TRBJ1-2	.	.	TGCGCCAGCAGCTCTTCTGGGTTCTCTGGCTATGGCTACACCTTC	CASSSSGFSGYGYTF
TRBV7-2	TRBJ1-4	.	.	TGTGCCAGCAGCGTGTCAGGGACGAAGAATGAAAAACTGTTTTTT	CASSVSGTKNEKLFF
TRBV4-2	TRBJ2-6	.	.	TGTGCCAGCAGCGGGCCGTCAAGGTTACAAAGTCGGGCCAACGTCCTGACTTTC	CASSGPSRLQSRANVLTF
TRBV15	TRBJ1-3	.	.	TGTGCCACCAGCAGGGAACAGGGACATGGAAACACCATATATTTT	CATSREQGHGNTIYF
TRBV29-1	TRBJ2-7	.	.	TGCAGCGTTGAATCCTCCTACGAGCAGTACTTC	CSVESSYEQYF
TRBV4-2	TRBJ1-1	TRBD1	.	TGTGCCAGCAGCCAAGACGGTATGGTGGGGACAGGCCCGAACACTGAAGCTTTCTTT	CASSQDGMVGTGPNTEAFF
TRBV18	TRBJ2-7	.	.	TGTGCCAGCTCACCAAATAACTACGAGCAGTACTTC	CASSPNNYEQYF
TRBV7-2	TRBJ1-1	TRBD1	.	TGTGCCAGCAGCTTAGCCCCAGGGGGAGGAACTGAAGCTTTCTTT	CASSLAPGGGTEAFF
TRBV5-1	TRBJ2-1	.	.	TGCGCCAGCAGGGAATACAATGAGCAGTTCTTC	CASREYNEQFF
TRBV10-3	TRBJ2-7	TRBD1	.	TGTGCCATCAGGCGACAGGGCGGCTACGAGCAGTACTTC	CAIRRQGGYEQYF
TRBV9	TRBJ1-1	.	once	TGTGCCAGCAGCTCGGGACCTAACACTGAAGCTTTCTTT	CASSSGPNTEAFF
TRBV15	TRBJ2-7	TRBD1	medium-sized	TGTGCCACCAGCAGACTCGGACAGGTTTTAAACTTC	CATSRLGQVLNF
TRBV10-3	TRBJ1-5	.	.	TGTGCCATCAGTGAGTCTTATGACCAGCCCCAGCATTTT	CAISESYDQPQHF
TRBV6-1	TRBJ2-7	.	.	TGTGCCAGCAGTGACCAGGGTGAAATAGACGAGCAGTACTTC	CASSDQGEIDEQYF
TRBV11-2	TRBJ1-2	.	few	TGTGCCAGCAGGGTTGGAAATGTGGGGGGACGGGACGGCTACACCTTC	CASRVGNVGGRDGYTF
TRBV5-1	TRBJ2-7	.	.	TGCGCCAGCAGCTTGCAGGGTAGGCATTACGAGCAGTACTTC	CASSLQGRHYEQYF
TRBV7-9	TRBJ2-7	.	.	TGTGCCAGCACCGACTCACATCGCCACGAGCAGTACTTC	CASTDSHRHEQYF
TRBV4-1	TRBJ2-3	TRBD1	few	TGCGCCAGCAGCCGAATAGGGGACAGGGAAGGTACGCAGTATTTT	CASSRIGDREGTQYF
TRBV9	TRBJ1-5	.	.	TGTGCCAGCAGCGTAGCAAGCAGGGGCAATCAGCCCCAGCATTTT	CASSVASRGNQPQHF
TRBV25-1	TRBJ2-7	TRBD1	.	TGTGCCAGCAGTGAGCCCGGGACAGCCTACGAGCAGTACTTC	CASSEPGTAYEQYF
TRBV25-1	TRBJ1-1	.	once	TGTGCCAGCGGACAGTTGAACACTGAAGCTTTCTTT	CASGQLNTEAFF
TRBV28	TRBJ1-2	.	.	TGTGCCAGCAGTTTGACTACCAACTATGGCTACACCTTC	CASSLTTNYGYTF
TRBV11-2	TRBJ2-3	TRBD2	.	TGTGCCAGCGCCGGACGGCGGGGGGCGACAGATACGCAGTATTTT	CASAGRRGATDTQYF
TRBV7-9	TRBJ2-1	TRBD2	.	TGTGCCAGCAGCTTTCCGGGACTAGCGGGGGGGAGCTCCTACAATGAGCAGTTCTTC	CASSFPGLAGGSSYNEQFF
TRBV19	TRBJ2-3	.	once	TGTGCCAGTAGTTTCCCTCCATGGGTGGCGGGCCCAGATACGCAGTATTTT	CASSFPPWVAGPDTQYF
TRBV15	TRBJ1-2	.	.	TGTGCCACCAGCAGAGCTCAGAACAGCGTACCCTATGGCTACACCTTC	CATSRAQNSVPYGYTF